A selection of T cell receptor beta chains follows, all from one sample in a study of T cell repertoires in cytomegalovirus infection. These receptors' antigens are unknown. TCRdb processed the reads anew with MiXCR; each CDR3 protein has one entry. The data hold 830,000 or so distinct CDR3 sequences, with 30% to 35% observed a single time. The sample here was cultured CD8+ T cells from PBMCs, taken from culture after CMV antigen stimulation. All receptors come from a human donor in good health (CMV status not recorded). Some clones in this sample may be carry-over from other donors' samples. Both conserved end residues are part of each CDR3. D genes are given only for firm matches. Clone size is stated in some rows and not others, as once, few, many or a class when expanded.

CDR3nt	CDR3aa	abundance	v_gene	d_gene	len	j_gene
TGTGCCAGCAGCCTCGGGCTAGCGGGGGGCAATGAGCAGTTCTTC	CASSLGLAGGNEQFF	many	TRBV5-1	TRBD2	15	TRBJ2-1
TGTGCCAGCAGCAGGGGGACAGGGCATGGCTACACCTTC	CASSRGTGHGYTF	few	TRBV6-5	TRBD1	13	TRBJ1-2
TGTGCCAGCAGCTTAGGGGCTACTTCGAATCAGCCCCAGCATTTT	CASSLGATSNQPQHF	many	TRBV7-2	.	15	TRBJ1-5
TGCAGTGCTAGATCGGGCCCCATCGATGAGCAGTTCTTC	CSARSGPIDEQFF	.	TRBV20-1	.	13	TRBJ2-1
TGTGCCAGCAGGACCTGGATGGAGGAAGAGAGTCCTGGTGAGCAGTACTTC	CASRTWMEEESPGEQYF	once	TRBV2	.	17	TRBJ2-7
TGTGCCAGCAGTGACGGGGCAGCCCTCGTTCCCCATGGCTACACCTTC	CASSDGAALVPHGYTF	few	TRBV6-4	.	16	TRBJ1-2
TGCGCCAGCAGTGAGTCGTCGGGACTATACATCTACGAGCAGTACTTC	CASSESSGLYIYEQYF	.	TRBV10-2	TRBD2	16	TRBJ2-7
TGTGCCAGCAGCCAGCACTACAATGAGCAGTTCTTC	CASSQHYNEQFF	few	TRBV7-6	.	12	TRBJ2-1
TGCAGTGCTAGAGATCAGGGCTACGAGCAGTACTTC	CSARDQGYEQYF	.	TRBV20-1	.	12	TRBJ2-7
TGTGCCAGCAGAGGGGGGGTGAGCACTGAAGCTTTCTTT	CASRGGVSTEAFF	once	TRBV27	.	13	TRBJ1-1
TGTGCCAGCACCCTAATACAGGGGAGCGGGGAGCTGTTTTTT	CASTLIQGSGELFF	.	TRBV6-1	TRBD1	14	TRBJ2-2
TGTGCCAGCAGCCAAGACAGACAGGGGACTGAAGCTTTCTTT	CASSQDRQGTEAFF	few	TRBV4-2	TRBD1	14	TRBJ1-1
TGTGCCAGCAGCTCCCTAAAAATGAAAGAGACCCAGTACTTC	CASSSLKMKETQYF	few	TRBV6-2/TRBV6-3	.	14	TRBJ2-5
TGTGCCAGCAGCTCCCAGGGGGGGTGGCCCGCAGATACGCAGTATTTT	CASSSQGGWPADTQYF	.	TRBV12-3/TRBV12-4	.	16	TRBJ2-3
TGTGCCAGCAGCCCGAACGGGGGCTATGGCTACACCTTC	CASSPNGGYGYTF	few	TRBV5-5	.	13	TRBJ1-2
TGCGCCAGCAGCCAAGATGGATCAGCCGGCTCCTACAATGAGCAGTTCTTC	CASSQDGSAGSYNEQFF	.	TRBV4-1	.	17	TRBJ2-1
TGTGCCAGCAGCCAAGAACCAGATACGCAGTATTTT	CASSQEPDTQYF	.	TRBV14	.	12	TRBJ2-3
TGTGCCAGCCGAGGGCTAGCGCGGTACTTC	CASRGLARYF	.	TRBV2	.	10	TRBJ2-7
TGTGCCAGCAGTGACAGGGGTCGGAATCAGCCCCAGCATTTT	CASSDRGRNQPQHF	.	TRBV6-5	TRBD1	14	TRBJ1-5
TGTGCCAGTAGTCTGGACCCAAAGGGTGATGAAAAACTGTTTTTT	CASSLDPKGDEKLFF	few	TRBV19	.	15	TRBJ1-4
TGTGCCAGCAGCTTAGAGATAAAGGAAGAAAAACTGTTTTTT	CASSLEIKEEKLFF	.	TRBV7-9	.	14	TRBJ1-4
TGTGCCAGCAGTTTCCCTGGGAGGGTAATAGGGGATACGCAGTATTTT	CASSFPGRVIGDTQYF	.	TRBV9	TRBD2	16	TRBJ2-3
TGTGCCAGCAGCCCGGAGGCCCTGGCCTCTGGAAACACCATATATTTT	CASSPEALASGNTIYF	.	TRBV6-6	.	16	TRBJ1-3
TGTGCCAGCAGCTCCAGGACTAGCACAGATACGCAGTATTTT	CASSSRTSTDTQYF	many	TRBV7-8	.	14	TRBJ2-3
TGTGCCAGCTGGGGGGGGGGAGAGTATGGCTACACCTTC	CASWGGGEYGYTF	.	TRBV27	.	13	TRBJ1-2
TGTGCCAGCAGCTTAGAGGGCTGGGGCTATGGCTACACCTTC	CASSLEGWGYGYTF	many	TRBV7-8	.	14	TRBJ1-2
TGTGCCAGCAGCTTAGCCCATAACAGGGTCACTGAAGCTTTCTTT	CASSLAHNRVTEAFF	.	TRBV7-6	.	15	TRBJ1-1
TGTGCCAGCCAGACAGGGCCATCCTACGAGCAGTACTTC	CASQTGPSYEQYF	many	TRBV7-2	TRBD1	13	TRBJ2-7
TGCAGTGCTAGAGATCTTAGGGCTTCCTCTGGAAACACCATATATTTT	CSARDLRASSGNTIYF	few	TRBV20-1	.	16	TRBJ1-3
TGTGCCAGCAAGAGGGGGGATGAGGGTACTGAAGCTTTCTTT	CASKRGDEGTEAFF	.	TRBV7-9	.	14	TRBJ1-1
TGTGCCAGCAGTTTCCAACGGGCGGAGGGCTACACCTTC	CASSFQRAEGYTF	.	TRBV6-6	.	13	TRBJ1-2
TGTGCCACCAGCAGAGATAGAGGCCCGATCACTGAAGCTTTCTTT	CATSRDRGPITEAFF	.	TRBV15	.	15	TRBJ1-1
TGCGCCAGCAGCCGGACATCGATGGGGCTTAATGAAAAACTGTTTTTT	CASSRTSMGLNEKLFF	few	TRBV4-1	.	16	TRBJ1-4
TGTGCCAGCAGTTTATCTGCCGGACAGGCCGAAGGGACCCAGTACTTC	CASSLSAGQAEGTQYF	.	TRBV12-3/TRBV12-4	TRBD1	16	TRBJ2-5
TGTGCCAGCAGTGGGGCAGCCACCGGGGAGCAGTTTTTT	CASSGAATGEQFF	.	TRBV27	.	13	TRBJ2-2
TGTGCCATCAGTGAAGGAGGGAGCACTGAAGCTTTCTTT	CAISEGGSTEAFF	few	TRBV10-3	.	13	TRBJ1-1
TGTGCCAGCAGCCCCGGAAACATACTAGTGAATGAGCAGTTCTTC	CASSPGNILVNEQFF	few	TRBV7-9	.	15	TRBJ2-1
TGTGCCAGCAGTTATAAATTGCGAGGCACCGGGGAGCTGTTTTTT	CASSYKLRGTGELFF	few	TRBV6-2/TRBV6-3	.	15	TRBJ2-2
TGTGCCAGCAGCCTCCCGCGAGGAGACTACGAGCAGTACTTC	CASSLPRGDYEQYF	.	TRBV7-9	.	14	TRBJ2-7
TGTGCCAGCAGTGAAGACCATCTGACAGATACGCAGTATTTT	CASSEDHLTDTQYF	.	TRBV2	.	14	TRBJ2-3